This TCR beta chain is drawn from a study of blood T cell repertoires in COVID-19. Looking at the study overall: The samples span acute and convalescent COVID-19 from the United States, Italy and Spain.

CDR1 is SNHLY and CDR2 is FYNNEI in the germline V gene. Losses at the gene ends were 7 bases for V and 0 bases for J; bases not matched to a gene: 4. The CDR3 is 14 amino acids. TCRdb keeps only in-frame clones here, not all; method: immunoSEQ multiplex PCR. The top ten clones hold just under 6.5% of a sample with about 250,000 clones, approximately 90% of them seen once. Seattle-derived patients entered the study during active infection and were followed longitudinally. What was sequenced was peripheral blood. The clonotype originates from a woman aged 25 to 45 with COVID-19, enrolled during active disease. The rearrangement links TRBV2 to TRBJ2-7, with 9 bases aligning to TRBD2. The CDR3 here is CASTTSGSSYEQYV. The CDR3 DNA sequence: TGTGCCAGCACGACTAGCGGTTCCTCCTACGAGCAGTACGTC.